The sequence of this T cell receptor beta chain was determined in a study of T cells in Graves' hyperthyroidism and ophthalmopathy. Study results and limitations: Most clonotypes that expanded in the thyroid above 0.001 also showed up in blood.

Diagnosing involved the use of clinical symptoms, serum thyroxine and TRAb, thyroid ultrasound and orbital computed tomography. This clonotype was counted many times. The target antigen is unknown. Germline CDR1 reads MDHEN; CDR2 reads SYDVKM. The CDR3 runs 17 residues. Trimming took 5 bases from V and 0 from J, leaving 14 bases between them. RNA transcripts yielded amplified TCR beta CDR3 regions. HTBI primers drove first-round RT-PCR of the TCR CDR3. MiXCR was run by TCRdb on the multiplex PCR reads, yielding one entry per CDR3 protein. The sample holds roughly 530,000 distinct CDR3 sequences, approximately 17% seen once.

Source material: blood. The sequence was collected from a woman under 30 with Graves' ophthalmopathy. The V and J genes are TRBV28 and TRBJ2-6, with D unclear. For the CDR3, the DNA is TGTGCCAGCAGTCCACCCCCCCCAAGCTCTGGGGCCAACGTCCTGACTTTC. It is translated as CASSPPPPSSGANVLTF.